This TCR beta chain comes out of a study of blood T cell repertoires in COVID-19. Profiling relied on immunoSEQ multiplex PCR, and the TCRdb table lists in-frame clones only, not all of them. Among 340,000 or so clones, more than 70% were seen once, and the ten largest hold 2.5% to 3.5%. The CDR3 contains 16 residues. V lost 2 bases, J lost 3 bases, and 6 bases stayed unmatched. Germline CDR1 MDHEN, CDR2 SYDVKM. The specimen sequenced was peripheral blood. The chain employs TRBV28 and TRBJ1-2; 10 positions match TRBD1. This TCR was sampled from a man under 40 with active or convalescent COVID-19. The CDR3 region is CASSLPTGTGDYGYTF. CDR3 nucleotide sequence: TGTGCCAGCAGTTTACCGACCGGGACAGGGGACTATGGCTACACCTTC.